A selection of T cell receptor beta chains follows, all from one sample in a study of shared clonotypes between healthy human individuals. Sequencing was performed with immunoSEQ multiplex PCR; in TCRdb, only in-frame clones are kept and a portion is missing. The repertoire consists of about 450,000 clones, with 79% occurring once and the leading ten covering approximately 12%. Sequencing was carried out using PBMCs. Source of these receptors: a woman aged 40 to 50 in good health. Some clones in this sample may be carry-over from other donors' samples. The CDR3 runs from the conserved cysteine through the conserved F or W.

V	J	CDR3
TRBV19	TRBJ2-7	CASSIMGGPYEQYF
TRBV7-3	TRBJ2-1	CASSPGQGDEQFF
TRBV27	TRBJ2-3	CASSLFGTGTPYSTDTQYF
TRBV29-1	TRBJ2-1	CSVKGQGGILEQFF
TRBV27	TRBJ2-1	CASRRTDVEHEQFF
TRBV5-1	TRBJ2-3	CASSLGQLSTDTQYF
TRBV2	TRBJ1-5	CASSEISGRSNQPQHF
TRBV4-3	TRBJ2-6	CASSPSTGTGANVLTF
TRBV12-2	TRBJ2-7	CASRLGYGLAEVISSYEQYF
TRBV4-3	TRBJ2-7	CASSQSQSSYEQYF
TRBV11-3	TRBJ2-5	CASSSVLAGGLETQYF
TRBV4-1	TRBJ2-7	CASSRNFPGLAGLPYEQYF
TRBV28	TRBJ2-7	CASSLGSYEQYF
TRBV5-4	TRBJ2-2	CASSLGLAGGPIGELFF
TRBV19	TRBJ1-1	CASRAPFNTEAFF
TRBV5-6	TRBJ2-1	CASMLLTGSYNEQFF
TRBV5-1	TRBJ2-6	CASSSRTFYPGANVLTF
TRBV27	TRBJ2-3	CASSLSRVNTDTQYF
TRBV5-8	TRBJ2-1	CASSADRSSNEQFF
TRBV7-2	TRBJ2-7	CASSFVGVAYSYEQYF
TRBV6-1	TRBJ1-5	CASSVVRGQPQHF
TRBV27	TRBJ2-3	CASRSAGQGIPDTQYF
TRBV28	TRBJ2-7	CASTEGQPYEQYF
TRBV6-6	TRBJ2-5	CASSPPGQQETQYF
TRBV7-6	TRBJ2-2	CASSLVGGDTGELFF
TRBV4-2	TRBJ1-2	CASSQVAGTERSYGYTF
TRBV5-5	TRBJ2-7	CASSLWGAYEQYF
TRBV10-3	TRBJ1-1	CAISAQENTEAFF
TRBV6-1	TRBJ2-4	CASSLEPGPKNIQYF
TRBV30	TRBJ1-1	CAWSARGRDTEAFF
TRBV21-1	TRBJ2-3	CASSKSGLADLTDTQYF
TRBV19	TRBJ2-2	CASNPDRVAGELFF
TRBV28	TRBJ2-5	CASRDSNQETQYF
TRBV18	TRBJ2-7	CASSLGTSGTYEQYF
TRBV7-2	TRBJ2-7	CASSLMGTGAYEQYF
TRBV4-1	TRBJ1-4	CASSRAPGDGEKLFF
TRBV5-1	TRBJ2-1	CASSLAPGSTYNEQFF
TRBV28	TRBJ2-7	CASSLSPGQIYEQYF
TRBV5-1	TRBJ1-1	CASSLASGVGTEAFF
TRBV7-2	TRBJ1-5	CASSLGPGGAGNQPQHF
TRBV6-1	TRBJ2-2	CASSAGMVDTGELFF
TRBV29-1	TRBJ1-1	CSARVSNTEAFF
TRBV5-1	TRBJ2-2	CASSDSGVSTGELFF
TRBV7-3	TRBJ2-7	CASSTRQGYEQYF
TRBV27	TRBJ2-4	CASSLRGGIQYF
TRBV29-1	TRBJ2-7	CSAIEGLAVFYEQYF
TRBV6-5	TRBJ2-7	CASSYSTGFYEQYF
TRBV29-1	TRBJ2-7	CSAAGLAEPYEQYF
TRBV9	TRBJ2-1	CASSVELADYNEQFF
TRBV10-3	TRBJ2-7	CAISEVTGEQYF
TRBV28	TRBJ2-3	CASSRIGTFTDTQYF
TRBV6-4	TRBJ2-5	CASSQTSGSQETQYF
TRBV18	TRBJ1-2	CASSPRRDTPNYGYTF
TRBV28	TRBJ2-5	CASSSPGTAETQYF
TRBV7-9	TRBJ2-3	CASSSTGGSDTQYF